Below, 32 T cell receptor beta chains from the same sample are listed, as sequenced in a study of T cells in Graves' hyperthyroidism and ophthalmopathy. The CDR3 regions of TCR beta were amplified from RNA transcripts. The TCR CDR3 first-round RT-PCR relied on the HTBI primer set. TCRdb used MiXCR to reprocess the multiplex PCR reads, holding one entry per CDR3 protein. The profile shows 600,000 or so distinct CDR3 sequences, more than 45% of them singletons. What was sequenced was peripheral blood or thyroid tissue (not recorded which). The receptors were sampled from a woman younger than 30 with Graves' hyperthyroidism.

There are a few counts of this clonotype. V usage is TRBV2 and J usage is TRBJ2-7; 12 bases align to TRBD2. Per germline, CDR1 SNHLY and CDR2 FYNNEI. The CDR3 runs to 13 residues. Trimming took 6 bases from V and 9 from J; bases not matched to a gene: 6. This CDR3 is CASSGLAGIGQYF. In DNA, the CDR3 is TGTGCCAGCAGCGGACTAGCGGGGATTGGGCAGTACTTC.

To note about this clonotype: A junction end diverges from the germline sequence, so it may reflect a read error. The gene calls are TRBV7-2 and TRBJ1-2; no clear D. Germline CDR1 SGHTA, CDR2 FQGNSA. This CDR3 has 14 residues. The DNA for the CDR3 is TGTGCCAGCAGCTTTCCGCGCACGGACTATGGCTGCACCTTC. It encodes CASSFPRTDYGCTF. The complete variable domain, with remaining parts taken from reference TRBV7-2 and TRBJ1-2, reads GAGVSQSPSNKVTEKGKDVELRCDPISGHTALYWYRQSLGQGLEFLIYFQGNSAPDKSGLPSDRFSAERTGGSVSTLTIQRTQQEDSAVYLCASSFPRTDYGCTFGSGTRLTVV.

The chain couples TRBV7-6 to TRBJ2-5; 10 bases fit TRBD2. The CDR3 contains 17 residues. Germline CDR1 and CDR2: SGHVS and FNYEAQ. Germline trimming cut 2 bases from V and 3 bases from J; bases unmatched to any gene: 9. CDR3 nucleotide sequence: TGTGCCAGCAGCTTAAGGGCTAGCGGGAGATTTGAAGAGACCCAGTACTTC. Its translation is CASSLRASGRFEETQYF.

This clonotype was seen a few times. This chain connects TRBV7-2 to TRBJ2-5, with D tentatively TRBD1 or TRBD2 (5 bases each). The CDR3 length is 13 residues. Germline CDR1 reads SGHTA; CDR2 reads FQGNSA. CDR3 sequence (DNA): TGTGCGACCGGGTGGGACCCTCAAGAGACCCAGTACTTC. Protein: CATGWDPQETQYF.

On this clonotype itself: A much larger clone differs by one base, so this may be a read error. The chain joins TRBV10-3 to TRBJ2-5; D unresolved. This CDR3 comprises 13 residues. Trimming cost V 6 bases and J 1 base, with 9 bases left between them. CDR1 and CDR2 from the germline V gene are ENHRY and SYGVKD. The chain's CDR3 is CAIREGTQETQYF. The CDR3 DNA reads TGTGCCATCAGGGAAGGAACCCAAGAGACCCAGTACTTC.

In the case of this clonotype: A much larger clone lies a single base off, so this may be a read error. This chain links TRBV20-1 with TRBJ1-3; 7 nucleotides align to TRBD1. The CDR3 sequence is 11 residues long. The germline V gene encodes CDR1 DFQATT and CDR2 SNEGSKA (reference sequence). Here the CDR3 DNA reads TGCAGTGCGCACAGGGGAAACACCATGTATTTT. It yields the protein CSAHRGNTMYF.

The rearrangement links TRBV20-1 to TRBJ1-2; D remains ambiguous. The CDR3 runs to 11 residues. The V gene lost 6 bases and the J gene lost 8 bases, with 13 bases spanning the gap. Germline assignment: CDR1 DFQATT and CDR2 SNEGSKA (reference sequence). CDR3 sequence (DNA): TGCAGTGCCAGACGAGTTGGGGGCTACACCTTC. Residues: CSARRVGGYTF.

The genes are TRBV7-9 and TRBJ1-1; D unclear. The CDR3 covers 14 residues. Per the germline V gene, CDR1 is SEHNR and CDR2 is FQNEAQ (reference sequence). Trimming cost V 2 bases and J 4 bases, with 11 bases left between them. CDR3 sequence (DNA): TGTGCCAGCAGCTTAATGTTCAGACTCACTGAAGCTTTCTTT. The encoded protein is CASSLMFRLTEAFF.

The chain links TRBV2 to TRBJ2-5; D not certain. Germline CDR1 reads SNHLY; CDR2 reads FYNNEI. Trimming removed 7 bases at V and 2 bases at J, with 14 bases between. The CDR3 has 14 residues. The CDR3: CASTSDSPQETQYF. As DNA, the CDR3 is TGTGCCAGCACTTCCGACTCACCTCAAGAGACCCAGTACTTC. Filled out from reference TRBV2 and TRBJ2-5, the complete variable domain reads EPEVTQTPSHQVTQMGQEVILRCVPISNHLYFYWYRQILGQKVEFLVSFYNNEISEKSEIFDDQFSVERPDGSNFTLKIRSTKLEDSAMYFCASTSDSPQETQYFGPGTRLLVL.

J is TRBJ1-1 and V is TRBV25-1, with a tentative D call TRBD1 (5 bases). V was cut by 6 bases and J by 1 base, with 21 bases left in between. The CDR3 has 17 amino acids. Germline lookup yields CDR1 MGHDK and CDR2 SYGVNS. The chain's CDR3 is CASSQDPSRGWNTEAFF. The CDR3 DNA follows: TGTGCCAGCAGCCAAGACCCCTCACGGGGGTGGAACACTGAAGCTTTCTTT.

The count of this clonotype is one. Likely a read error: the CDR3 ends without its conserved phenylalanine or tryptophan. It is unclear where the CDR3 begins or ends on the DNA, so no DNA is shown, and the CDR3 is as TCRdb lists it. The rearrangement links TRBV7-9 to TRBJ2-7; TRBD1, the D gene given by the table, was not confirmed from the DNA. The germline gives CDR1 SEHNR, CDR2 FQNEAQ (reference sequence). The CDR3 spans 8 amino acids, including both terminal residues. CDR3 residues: CASSLPDR.

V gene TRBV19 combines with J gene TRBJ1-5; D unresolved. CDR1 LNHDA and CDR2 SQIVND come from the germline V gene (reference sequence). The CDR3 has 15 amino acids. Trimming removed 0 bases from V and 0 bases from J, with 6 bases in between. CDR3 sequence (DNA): TGTGCCAGTAGTATAGATGCGTATAGCAATCAGCCCCAGCATTTT. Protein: CASSIDAYSNQPQHF.

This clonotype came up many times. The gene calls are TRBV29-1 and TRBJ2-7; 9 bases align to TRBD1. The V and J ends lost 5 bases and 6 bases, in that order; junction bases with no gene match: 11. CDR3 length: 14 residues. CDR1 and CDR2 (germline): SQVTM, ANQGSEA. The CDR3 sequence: CSVLGDRVRAEQYF. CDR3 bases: TGCAGCGTTCTGGGGGACAGGGTCCGGGCCGAGCAGTACTTC.

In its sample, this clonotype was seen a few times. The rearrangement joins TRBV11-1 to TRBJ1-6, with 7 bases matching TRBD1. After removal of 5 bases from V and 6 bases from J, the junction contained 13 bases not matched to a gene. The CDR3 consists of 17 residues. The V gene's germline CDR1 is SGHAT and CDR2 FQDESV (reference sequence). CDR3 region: CASSGITGQVPNSPLHF. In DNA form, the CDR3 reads TGTGCCAGCAGCGGAATAACCGGACAGGTTCCTAATTCACCCCTCCACTTT.

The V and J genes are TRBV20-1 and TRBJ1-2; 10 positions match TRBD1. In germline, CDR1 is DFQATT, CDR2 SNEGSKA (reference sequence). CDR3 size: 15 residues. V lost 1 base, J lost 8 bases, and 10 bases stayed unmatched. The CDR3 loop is CSARGRDGTGAGYTF. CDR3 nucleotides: TGCAGTGCTAGAGGTCGGGATGGGACAGGGGCGGGCTACACCTTC.

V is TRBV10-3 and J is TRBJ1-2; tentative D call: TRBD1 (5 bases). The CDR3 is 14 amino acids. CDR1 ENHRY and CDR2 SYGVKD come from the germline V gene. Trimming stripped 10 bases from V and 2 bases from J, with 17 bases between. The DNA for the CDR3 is TGTGCCAGCAGGACACCGACAGAAAACTATGGCTACACCTTC. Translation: CASRTPTENYGYTF.

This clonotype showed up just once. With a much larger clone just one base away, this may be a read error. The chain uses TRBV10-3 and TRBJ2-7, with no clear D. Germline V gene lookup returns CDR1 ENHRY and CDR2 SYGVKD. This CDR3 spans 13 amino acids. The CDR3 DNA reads TGTTCCATCAGTGGCACGGGCTCCTACGAGCAGTACTTC. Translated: CSISGTGSYEQYF.

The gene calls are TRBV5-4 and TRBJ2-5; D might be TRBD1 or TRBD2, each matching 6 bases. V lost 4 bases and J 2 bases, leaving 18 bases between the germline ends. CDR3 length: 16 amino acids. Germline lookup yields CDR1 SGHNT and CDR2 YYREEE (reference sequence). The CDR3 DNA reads TGTGCCAGCAGCGGGGGGCCTCCGGAGAGGCAAGAGACCCAGTACTTC. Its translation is CASSGGPPERQETQYF.

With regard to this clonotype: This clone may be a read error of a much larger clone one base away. The chain's CDR3 is CASSTGAGDGYTF. CDR3 bases: TGCGCCAGCAGCACAGGGGCAGGGGATGGCTACACCTTC. The chain uses TRBV5-1 and TRBJ1-2, with 7 bases aligning to TRBD1. The CDR3 is 13 residues long. J was trimmed by 6 bases and V by 4 bases; bases with no gene match: 6. Looked up from germline, CDR1 is SGHRS and CDR2 is YFSETQ.

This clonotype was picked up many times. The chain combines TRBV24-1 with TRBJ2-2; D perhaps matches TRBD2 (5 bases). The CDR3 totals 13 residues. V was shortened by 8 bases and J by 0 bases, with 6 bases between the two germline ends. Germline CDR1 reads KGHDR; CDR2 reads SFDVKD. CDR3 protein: CATMEANTGELFF. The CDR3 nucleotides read TGTGCCACCATGGAGGCGAACACCGGGGAGCTGTTTTTT.

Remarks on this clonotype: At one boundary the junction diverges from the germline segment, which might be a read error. CDR3 nucleotide sequence: TGTACCAGCAGCTACGGGACTAGCGGGTTTAACACCGGGGAGCTGTTTTTT. Translated: CTSSYGTSGFNTGELFF. The gene calls are TRBV7-6 and TRBJ2-2; 12 nucleotides agree with TRBD2. The CDR3 has 17 residues. CDR1 and CDR2 from the germline V gene are SGHVS and FNYEAQ.

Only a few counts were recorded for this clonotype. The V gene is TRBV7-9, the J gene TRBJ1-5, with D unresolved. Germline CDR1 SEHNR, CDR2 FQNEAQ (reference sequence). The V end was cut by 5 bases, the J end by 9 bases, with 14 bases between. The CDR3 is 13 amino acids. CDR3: CASSPGSLSPQHF. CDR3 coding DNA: TGTGCCAGCAGCCCCGGCAGTTTGTCGCCCCAGCATTTT.

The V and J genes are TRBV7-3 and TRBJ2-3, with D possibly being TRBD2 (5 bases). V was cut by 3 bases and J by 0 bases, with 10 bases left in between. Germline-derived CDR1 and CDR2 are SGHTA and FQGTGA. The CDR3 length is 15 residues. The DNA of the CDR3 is TGTGCCAGCAGCTTGGACTTACAGAGCACAGATACGCAGTATTTT. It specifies CASSLDLQSTDTQYF.

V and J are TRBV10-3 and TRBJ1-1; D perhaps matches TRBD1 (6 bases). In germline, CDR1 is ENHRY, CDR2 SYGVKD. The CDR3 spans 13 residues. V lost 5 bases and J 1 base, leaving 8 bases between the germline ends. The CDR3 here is CAISSGQNTEAFF. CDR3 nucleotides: TGTGCCATCAGTTCGGGACAGAACACTGAAGCTTTCTTT.

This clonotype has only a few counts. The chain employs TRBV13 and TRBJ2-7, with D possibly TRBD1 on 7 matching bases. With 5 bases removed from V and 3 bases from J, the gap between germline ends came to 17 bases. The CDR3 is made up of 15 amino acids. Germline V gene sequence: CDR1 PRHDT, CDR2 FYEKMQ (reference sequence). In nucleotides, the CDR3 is TGTGCCAGCAGCCAGGTCCGACAGGGACTCTACGAGCAGTACTTC. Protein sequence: CASSQVRQGLYEQYF.

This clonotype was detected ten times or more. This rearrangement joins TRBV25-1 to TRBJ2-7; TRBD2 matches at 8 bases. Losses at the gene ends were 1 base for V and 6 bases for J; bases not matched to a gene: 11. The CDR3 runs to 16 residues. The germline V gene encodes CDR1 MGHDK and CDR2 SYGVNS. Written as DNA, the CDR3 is TGTGCCAGCAGTGAATGGCCGGGGGGGGGGCAGGTCGAGCAGTACTTC. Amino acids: CASSEWPGGGQVEQYF.

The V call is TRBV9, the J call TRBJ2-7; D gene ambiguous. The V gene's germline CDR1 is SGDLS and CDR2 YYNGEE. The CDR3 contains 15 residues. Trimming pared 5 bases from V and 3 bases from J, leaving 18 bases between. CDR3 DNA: TGTGCCAGCAGGCCTCCGGAACCTCTGGGCTACGAGCAGTACTTC. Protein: CASRPPEPLGYEQYF.

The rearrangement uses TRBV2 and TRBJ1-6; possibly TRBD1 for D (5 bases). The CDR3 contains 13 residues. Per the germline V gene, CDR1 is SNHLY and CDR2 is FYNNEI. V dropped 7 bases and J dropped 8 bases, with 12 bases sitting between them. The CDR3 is CASKHRPDSPLHF. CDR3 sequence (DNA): TGTGCCAGCAAACACAGGCCGGATTCACCCCTCCACTTT.

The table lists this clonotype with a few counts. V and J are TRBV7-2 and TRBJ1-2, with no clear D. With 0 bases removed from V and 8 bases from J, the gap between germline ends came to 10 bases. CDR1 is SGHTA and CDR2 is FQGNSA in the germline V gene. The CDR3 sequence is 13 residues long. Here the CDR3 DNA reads TGTGCCAGCAGCTTAGCGGACCTACGGGGCTACACCTTC. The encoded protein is CASSLADLRGYTF. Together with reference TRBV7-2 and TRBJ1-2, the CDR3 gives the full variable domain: GAGVSQSPSNKVTEKGKDVELRCDPISGHTALYWYRQSLGQGLEFLIYFQGNSAPDKSGLPSDRFSAERTGGSVSTLTIQRTQQEDSAVYLCASSLADLRGYTFGSGTRLTVV.

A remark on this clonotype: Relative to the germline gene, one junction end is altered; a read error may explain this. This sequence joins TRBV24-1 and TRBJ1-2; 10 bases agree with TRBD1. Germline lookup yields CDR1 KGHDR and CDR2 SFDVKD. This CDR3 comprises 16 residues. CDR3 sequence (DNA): TGTGCCAGCAGTTATTCGTGGACAGGGGGTTACTATGGCTACACCTTC. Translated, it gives CASSYSWTGGYYGYTF.

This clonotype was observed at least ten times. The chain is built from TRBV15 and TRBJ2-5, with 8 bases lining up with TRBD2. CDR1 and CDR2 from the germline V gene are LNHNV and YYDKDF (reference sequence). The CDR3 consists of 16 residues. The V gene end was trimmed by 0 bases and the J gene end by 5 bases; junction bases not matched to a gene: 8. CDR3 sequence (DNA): TGTGCCACCAGCAGAGACCGGGAGGGGCCGGGGGAGACCCAGTACTTC. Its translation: CATSRDREGPGETQYF.

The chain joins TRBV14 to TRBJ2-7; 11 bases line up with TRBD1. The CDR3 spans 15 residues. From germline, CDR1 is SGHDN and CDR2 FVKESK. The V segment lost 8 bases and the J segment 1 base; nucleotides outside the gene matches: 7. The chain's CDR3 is CASRPGQGGSYEQYF. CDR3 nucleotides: TGTGCCAGCCGCCCGGGACAGGGGGGGTCCTACGAGCAGTACTTC.